The 10 T cell receptor beta chains reported below all come from one sample, sequenced in a study of OX40 agonist ivuxolimab in advanced cancers. Produced via immunoSEQ multiplex PCR; TCRdb's table is partial and in-frame only. The sample has about 73,000 clones, under 95% seen once. Sample: CD4+ or CD8+ T cells sorted from blood, taken in a trial of the OX40 agonist ivuxolimab. The receptor source for this set is an adult with an advanced solid tumor such as melanoma, head and neck, liver or kidney cancer.

V gene TRBV6-6 combines with J gene TRBJ2-3; 10 positions agree with TRBD2. CDR1 and CDR2 from the germline V gene are MNHNY and SVGAGI (reference sequence). V lost 5 bases and J lost 4; bases outside the gene matches: 6. The CDR3 contains 15 residues. The CDR3 DNA sequence: TGTGCCAGCAGTCCAAGCGGGGGGGTTGCAGATACGCAGTATTTT. Protein sequence: CASSPSGGVADTQYF.

V gene TRBV7-9 combines with J gene TRBJ2-7; D could derive from TRBD1 or TRBD2 (6 bases each). CDR3 length: 12 amino acids. V gave up 4 bases and J gave up 7 bases, with 11 bases separating them. The germline V gene has CDR1 SEHNR and CDR2 FQNEAQ (reference sequence). The DNA for the CDR3 is TGTGCCAGCAGCTCACGAGGGGGGGAGCAGTACTTC. Amino acids: CASSSRGGEQYF.

This rearrangement joins TRBV13 to TRBJ2-7; 7 nucleotides match TRBD1. CDR1 is PRHDT and CDR2 is FYEKMQ in the germline V gene (reference sequence). V dropped 3 bases and J dropped 6; count of bases not matched to a gene: 5. This CDR3 region has 13 residues. The CDR3 nucleotides read TGTGCCAGCAGCTTCGGCGACAGGGTCGAGCAGTACTTC. This codes for CASSFGDRVEQYF.

In its sample, this clone was seen once. CDR3 sequence (DNA): TGTGCCACCAGCAGAGCGCATGGGGCCTACGAGCAGTACTTC. Amino acid sequence: CATSRAHGAYEQYF. The chain joins TRBV15 to TRBJ2-5; unclear D gene. The DNA end is more similar to TRBJ2-7, so the J call may be wrong. The CDR3 length is 14 residues. Germline CDR1 and CDR2: LNHNV and YYDKDF (reference sequence).

The chain links TRBV15 to TRBJ2-3; 12 nucleotides align to TRBD2. The V and J ends lost 3 bases and 0 bases, in that order; junction bases with no gene match: 1. There are 16 residues in the CDR3. Germline-derived CDR1 and CDR2 are LNHNV and YYDKDF (reference sequence). CDR3 amino acids: CATSSGTSGSTDTQYF. CDR3 sequence (DNA): TGTGCCACCAGCAGCGGGACTAGCGGGAGCACAGATACGCAGTATTTT.

J is TRBJ2-1 and V is TRBV13; 10 bases fit TRBD2. The CDR3 consists of 17 residues. Germline V gene sequence: CDR1 PRHDT, CDR2 FYEKMQ (reference sequence). V was clipped by 1 base and J by 1 base; unmatched bases: 4. CDR3 coding DNA: TGTGCCAGCAGCTTAGCAGCGGGGGGGCCTTCCTACAATGAGCAGTTCTTC. Protein product: CASSLAAGGPSYNEQFF.

This clone appeared a single time. The chain has TRBV11-1 and TRBJ1-6; weak D call: TRBD1 (5 bases). The CDR3 is made up of 14 amino acids. Germline V lookup: CDR1 SGHAT, CDR2 FQDESV (reference sequence). The V gene lost 4 bases and the J gene lost 9 bases, with 13 bases spanning the gap. CDR3 sequence reads: CASSWAREGSPLHF. The DNA for the CDR3 is TGTGCCAGCAGCTGGGCCAGGGAAGGTTCACCCCTCCACTTT.

The rearrangement joins TRBV6-1 to TRBJ1-1, with TRBD1 matching 7 bases. The V gene's germline CDR1 is MNHNS and CDR2 SASEGT. The trim removed 4 bases at V and 7 bases at J, leaving 6 bases unmatched. CDR3 length equals 13 residues. The CDR3 is CASSAVSGGEAFF. Here the CDR3 DNA reads TGTGCCAGCAGTGCTGTATCAGGGGGTGAAGCTTTCTTT.

CDR3 sequence reads: CASSQSNRYNSPLHF. CDR3 sequence (DNA): TGTGCCAGCAGCCAATCGAACAGGTATAATTCACCCCTCCACTTT. This chain uses TRBV16 with TRBJ1-6; a weak D match, TRBD1 (5 bases). The CDR3 is made up of 15 amino acids. Germline CDR1 is KGHSY and CDR2 is FQNENV. The V end was cut by 0 bases, the J end by 4 bases, with 7 bases between. The whole variable domain, filled in from reference TRBV16 and TRBJ1-6, reads GEEVAQTPKHLVRGEGQKAKLYCAPIKGHSYVFWYQQVLKNEFKFLISFQNENVFDETGMPKERFSAKCLPNSPCSLEIQATKLEDSAVYFCASSQSNRYNSPLHFGNGTRLTVT.

This clone was found once. The chain recombines TRBV15 with TRBJ2-2; 7 bases match TRBD1. The V gene end was trimmed by 1 base and the J gene end by 1 base; junction bases not matched to a gene: 0. The CDR3 consists of 15 residues. CDR1 is LNHNV, CDR2 YYDKDF, per germline (reference sequence). This CDR3 is CATSRGQGNTGELFF. In DNA form, the CDR3 reads TGTGCCACCAGCAGAGGACAGGGGAACACCGGGGAGCTGTTTTTT.